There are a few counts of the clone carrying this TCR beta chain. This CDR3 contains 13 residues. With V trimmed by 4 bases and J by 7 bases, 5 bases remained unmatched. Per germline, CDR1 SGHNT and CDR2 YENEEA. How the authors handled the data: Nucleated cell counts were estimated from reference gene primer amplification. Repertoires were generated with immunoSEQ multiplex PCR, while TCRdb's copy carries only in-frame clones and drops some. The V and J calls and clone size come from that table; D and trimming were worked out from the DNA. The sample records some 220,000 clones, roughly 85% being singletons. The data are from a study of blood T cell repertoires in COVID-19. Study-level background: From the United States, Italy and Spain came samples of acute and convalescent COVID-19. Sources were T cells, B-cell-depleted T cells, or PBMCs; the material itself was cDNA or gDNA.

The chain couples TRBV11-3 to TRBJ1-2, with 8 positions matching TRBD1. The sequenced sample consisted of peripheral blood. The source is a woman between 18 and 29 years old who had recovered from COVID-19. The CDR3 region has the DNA TGTGCCAGCAGCTCAACGACAGGGGTTGGCTACACCTTC. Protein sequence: CASSSTTGVGYTF.